This T cell receptor (beta chain) is from a study of T-cell memory formation after mild COVID-19. Using its own MiXCR run on the 5' RACE reads, TCRdb lists one record per CDR3 protein. The sample lists fewer than 250,000 distinct CDR3 sequences; 15% to 17% were seen once. In germline, CDR1 is DFQATT, CDR2 SNEGSKA (reference sequence). The CDR3 consists of 15 residues. Trimming left V 0 bases short and J 0 bases short, with 11 bases between. The sequence came from an adult woman who had mild COVID-19 (a few samples of this study predate the infection). Cell type and time point are not known. What was sequenced was PBMCs or a T cell subset sorted from them (not recorded which). The chain has TRBV20-1 and TRBJ1-2; D remains ambiguous. The CDR3 region is CSARDLVWANYGYTF. The CDR3 region has the DNA TGCAGTGCTAGAGACCTTGTATGGGCTAACTATGGCTACACCTTC.